The 28 T cell receptor beta chains reported below all come from one sample, sequenced in a study of monozygotic twins with inflammatory bowel disease (dated by TCRdb to the late 2010s). Preparation of the library involved 5' RACE. TCRdb lists the instrument as Illumina HiSeq 2500. TCRdb reprocessed the reads, so every CDR3 protein sequence counts as one entry and DNA is not shown. The table held for this sample gives about 210,000 distinct CDR3 sequences. Approximately 1.6% of the sample comes from the top ten. The sample was blood. The receptors here all came from a human donor with ulcerative colitis or Crohn's disease, or a healthy co-twin of an affected twin (not recorded which).

This chain joins TRBV6-1 and TRBJ2-4; the TCRdb call, TRBD2, lacks DNA for checking. The CDR3 consists of 14 residues. Germline V gene sequence: CDR1 MNHNS, CDR2 SASEGT. The CDR3 spells CATLHGPGGDIQYF.

The chain joins TRBV18 to TRBJ2-7; TCRdb lists TRBD2, though no DNA is available to test this call. Per germline, CDR1 KGHSH and CDR2 LQKENI. This CDR3 has 14 amino acids. The CDR3 loop reads CASTTSGGAYEQYF.

The chain joins TRBV11-2 to TRBJ2-3; the TCRdb call, TRBD1, lacks DNA for checking. Per the germline V gene, CDR1 is SGHAT and CDR2 is FQNNGV. This CDR3 has 15 residues. CDR3 residues: CASSPENGATDTQYF.

V usage is TRBV5-1 and J usage is TRBJ2-5; TCRdb reports TRBD1, a call that lacks DNA to check it against. The CDR3 has 18 residues. The germline gives CDR1 SGHRS, CDR2 YFSETQ. CDR3 sequence: CASSLDIPGTGYEETQYF.

V usage is TRBV6-5 and J usage is TRBJ2-3; no DNA is available, so the TRBD1 call from TCRdb remains unchecked. CDR3 size: 15 residues. Germline V CDR1 and CDR2: MNHEY, SVGAGI. The CDR3 loop is CASSYSRGGRDTQYF.

This chain connects TRBV12-3 or TRBV12-4 to TRBJ2-7. The CDR3 extends over 14 amino acids. The chain's CDR3 is CASSPVRTSYEQYF.

V usage is TRBV3-1 and J usage is TRBJ1-6. The CDR3 runs 15 residues. Looked up from germline, CDR1 is LGHDT and CDR2 is YNNKEL (reference sequence). Here the CDR3 reads CASSQKHLSNSPLHF.

The chain links TRBV4-2 to TRBJ2-6. The CDR3 loop spans 16 amino acids. Looked up from germline, CDR1 is LGHNA and CDR2 is YNFKEQ. CDR3 sequence: CASSQNTGSGANVLTF.

The V and J genes are TRBV7-3 and TRBJ2-2; the TCRdb D gene call, TRBD1, has no DNA to confirm it. Germline V gene sequence: CDR1 SGHTA, CDR2 FQGTGA. This CDR3 is built from 12 residues. CDR3 sequence reads: CASSPGPGELFF.

V and J are TRBV5-1 and TRBJ2-5. Per the germline V gene, CDR1 is SGHRS and CDR2 is YFSETQ. The CDR3 contains 12 residues. The CDR3 loop is CASSTTQETQYF.

The chain carries TRBV12-3 or TRBV12-4 and TRBJ1-2. The CDR3 sequence is 12 residues long. The CDR3 region is CASSTLSYGYTF.

This rearrangement joins TRBV5-1 to TRBJ1-2; TCRdb's D call of TRBD1 is untestable without DNA. CDR3 size: 14 residues. The germline V gene encodes CDR1 SGHRS and CDR2 YFSETQ. The CDR3 region is CASSLAPGDYGYTF.

This chain connects TRBV5-4 to TRBJ1-2; TCRdb gives TRBD1 as the D gene, but with no DNA this cannot be confirmed. This CDR3 has 13 amino acids. Germline-derived CDR1 and CDR2 are SGHNT and YYREEE (reference sequence). The CDR3 loop is CASRVSGNYGYTF.

The gene calls are TRBV6-1 and TRBJ2-1; TCRdb proposes TRBD2, but this gene call is untestable without DNA. There are 14 residues in the CDR3. Looked up from germline, CDR1 is MNHNS and CDR2 is SASEGT. CDR3 in amino acids: CASKDGTSNNEQFF.

This chain connects TRBV7-2 to TRBJ2-7; TCRdb gives TRBD1 as the D gene, but with no DNA this cannot be confirmed. Germline CDR1 SGHTA, CDR2 FQGNSA. CDR3 length: 15 amino acids. CDR3 region: CASTKGQVISYEQYF. The full variable domain, rest sourced from reference TRBV7-2 and TRBJ2-7, is GAGVSQSPSNKVTEKGKDVELRCDPISGHTALYWYRQSLGQGLEFLIYFQGNSAPDKSGLPSDRFSAERTGGSVSTLTIQRTQQEDSAVYLCASTKGQVISYEQYFGPGTRLTVT.

The V gene is TRBV6-1, the J gene TRBJ2-5; TCRdb's D call of TRBD1 is untestable without DNA. This CDR3 is built from 14 residues. CDR1 is MNHNS, CDR2 SASEGT, per germline. CDR3 sequence: CASSPNWGGETQYF.

This chain joins TRBV5-1 and TRBJ2-3; TCRdb outputs TRBD1, but without DNA this stays unchecked. The germline gives CDR1 SGHRS, CDR2 YFSETQ. CDR3 size: 16 residues. The CDR3: CASSQPQGVSTDTQYF.

This chain connects TRBV20-1 to TRBJ2-2; TCRdb's D gene call, TRBD1, goes unchecked for lack of DNA. The CDR3 is 14 residues long. CDR1 DFQATT and CDR2 SNEGSKA come from the germline V gene (reference sequence). CDR3 loop: CSAEQGANTGELFF.

The chain has TRBV3-1 and TRBJ1-1; no DNA is available, so the TRBD1 call from TCRdb remains unchecked. CDR1 is LGHDT and CDR2 is YNNKEL in the germline V gene (reference sequence). The CDR3 consists of 15 residues. The CDR3 sequence: CASSRGRDTNTEAFF.

CDR3 region: CASSAGAPAGYTF. V is TRBV5-1 and J is TRBJ1-2; TCRdb's assignment of TRBD1 cannot be checked, as there is no DNA. This CDR3 spans 13 amino acids. Germline assignment: CDR1 SGHRS and CDR2 YFSETQ.

The rearrangement uses TRBV14 and TRBJ1-1. The CDR3 length is 16 residues. Germline V gene lookup returns CDR1 SGHDN and CDR2 FVKESK. The CDR3: CPSSQDHGTLNTEAFF.

The chain uses TRBV6-5 and TRBJ1-5. This CDR3 spans 16 amino acids. CDR1 and CDR2 (germline): MNHEY, SVGAGI. The CDR3 region is CASSYGSEGSNQPQHF.

The chain recombines TRBV9 with TRBJ2-2; TCRdb's assignment of TRBD2 cannot be checked, as there is no DNA. Germline assignment: CDR1 SGDLS and CDR2 YYNGEE. CDR3 length equals 15 residues. The CDR3 region is CASSLGGGAAGELFF.

The CDR3: CSAPWLAGGSEQFF. The V gene is TRBV20-1, the J gene TRBJ2-1; TCRdb selects TRBD2, and the lack of DNA leaves this call unchecked. The CDR3 has 14 amino acids. CDR1 DFQATT and CDR2 SNEGSKA come from the germline V gene (reference sequence).

The gene calls are TRBV20-1 and TRBJ2-5; TCRdb's D call of TRBD1 is untestable without DNA. The CDR3 loop spans 14 amino acids. Germline CDR1 is DFQATT and CDR2 is SNEGSKA (reference sequence). The CDR3 sequence is CSAPGQALGETQYF.

The V call is TRBV5-1, the J call TRBJ1-2; TCRdb's D call of TRBD1 is untestable without DNA. This CDR3 has 13 residues. Germline V gives CDR1 SGHRS, CDR2 YFSETQ. The CDR3 loop reads CASSPQGVVGYTF.

The V call is TRBV20-1, the J call TRBJ2-5; the D call of TRBD2 rests on TCRdb alone, since no DNA is present to check it. The CDR3 totals 14 residues. In germline, CDR1 is DFQATT, CDR2 SNEGSKA (reference sequence). CDR3 sequence reads: CSARLVPLGATQYF.

The chain employs TRBV7-9 and TRBJ1-1. Per germline, CDR1 SEHNR and CDR2 FQNEAQ (reference sequence). The CDR3 spans 14 residues. The CDR3: CASSLGSQNTEAFF.